This TCR beta chain was sequenced during a study of T-cell memory formation after mild COVID-19 (dated by TCRdb to about 2021). Context from the whole study: Most TCR sequence clusters were specific to one of the two donors. Longitudinal TCRalpha and TCRbeta repertoire sequencing tracked T-cell clones expanding and contracting after mild COVID-19 in two donors. Two young, previously healthy adult volunteers, one female and one male, were included in the cohort. Results the study describes overall, beyond this receptor: SARS-CoV-2 specificity of the second-wave clones peaking on day 37 was not confirmed. Clones that contracted from day 15 to 85 showed balanced CD4/CD8 phenotypes, whereas a second wave of clones that expanded from day 15 to 37 leaned towards CD4+. Contracting CD4+ clones were found mainly in CM and EM memory subsets, while CD8+ clones were enriched in EMRA. The study included only a couple of mild cases, and larger cohorts that include severe cases with pre-infection samples were judged to be necessary. Some responding clones were found in pre-infection memory, which suggests that pre-existing cross-reactive memory T cells took part in the SARS-CoV-2 response.

Worth noting for this clonotype: The antigen it binds to is not known. The sample holds no much larger clone one base away, and base qualities are not on file.

The sample was run on an Illumina NovaSeq 6000. Using 5'RACE with constant-segment primers, TCRalpha and TCRbeta cDNA libraries were constructed, with sample barcodes and unique molecular identifiers added in the process. RNA was extracted from every sample with Trizol reagent. Amplification of the libraries took two PCR steps, and the second step added a second sample barcode plus Illumina TruSeq adapters. Sequencing of the libraries was done on an Illumina NovaSeq, producing 2 x 150 bp paired-end reads. Regarding the original processing steps: Demultiplexing of reads and collapsing into UMI-guided consensus sequences were performed with migec v1.2.7. With mixcr v2.1.11, UMI consensuses were aligned to TRA and TRB V and J templates and assembled into clonotypes. A clonotype was counted as expanded or contracted only if both edgeR and NoisET called the change significant, with noise models trained on biological replicates. For edgeR calls, a false discovery rate-adjusted p below 0.01 and a log2 fold-change threshold of 1 were applied. As an exploratory analysis of dynamics, max-normalized trajectories of the 1000 most abundant clonotypes were examined with PCA combined with hierarchical clustering. The CD4 or CD8 phenotype of responding clones was assigned using the separately sequenced CD4+ and CD8+ repertoires. TCRdb redid the processing of the public reads, applying fastp at Q25 and MiXCR, and retained in-frame beta chains. CDR3 protein sequences are deduplicated, and each keeps its most common genes and DNA. The V and J calls were determined by TCRdb, not by the authors. The sample records 400,000 or so distinct CDR3 sequences, roughly 20% of which are singletons. The biggest ten clones account for 7.5% to 10% of the sample.

PBMCs were isolated by Ficoll-Paque density gradient centrifugation. V and J are truncated by 0 bases and 6 bases respectively, leaving an intervening sequence of 13 bases. The CDR1 and CDR2 encoded by the germline V gene are SGDLS and YYNGEE. The CDR3 sequence holds 15 residues, the cysteine and phenylalanine included. CDR3 DNA is the only sequence kept; it has 45 bases, read in frame from the first base. The V and J segments used are TRBV9 and TRBJ2-1, with no confident D gene call. This TCR was sampled from an adult woman who had mild COVID-19 (a few samples of this study predate the infection). The sample titles of this study are shuffled in the database, so cell type and time point are left out; the donor was told from shared clones. The sequenced sample consisted of PBMCs or a T cell subset sorted from them (not recorded which). The CDR3: CASSVGHGPLNEQFF. DNA sequence: TGTGCCAGCAGCGTAGGGCACGGACCCCTCAATGAGCAGTTCTTC.